One and the same sample provided the 18 T cell receptor beta chains below, sequenced in a study of T cells in women clearing cervical HPV infection. Sequenced by immunoSEQ multiplex PCR; TCRdb stores in-frame clones only, minus some. Its listing shows 23,000 or so clones. The sample was blood buffy coat. Every receptor here comes from a woman between 18 and 75 years old with a cervical HPV16 infection that either progressed to CIN3+ or cleared (not recorded which).

A note on this clone: The CDR3 end is not reached by the read, which stops 3 residues before it; the germline J gene fills it in. The identical CDR3 is also encoded by other nucleotide sequences in the sample. V gene TRBV19 combines with J gene TRBJ1-2; D remains ambiguous. Germline values: CDR1 LNHDA, CDR2 SQIVND (reference sequence). The CDR3 sequence is 15 residues long. With 3 bases removed from V and 6 bases from J, the gap between germline ends came to 17 bases. This CDR3 reads CASSMSRRVGDGYTF. CDR3 bases read: TGTGCCAGTAGTATGAGCCGCCGGGTCGGTGATGGC.

With regard to this clone: Read coverage stops 3 residues before the CDR3 terminus; the germline J gene supplies the remainder. This chain joins TRBV27 and TRBJ2-7, with 7 bases identical to TRBD2. The junction had 10 bases not matched to a gene; V was cut back by 6 bases and J by 2 bases. The CDR3 is 15 amino acids. Germline assignment: CDR1 MNHEY and CDR2 SMNVEV (reference sequence). Partial CDR3 DNA: TGTGCCAGCAGCCCACAATGGGGGGGTACCTACGAG. As protein: CASSPQWGGTYE. The entire CDR3 reads CASSPQWGGTYEQYF.

On this clone: The read comes to an end 3 residues before the CDR3 does, leaving the germline J gene to fill in the end. The V and J genes are TRBV7-9 and TRBJ1-1; unclear D gene. The CDR3 consists of 13 residues. The V end lost 10 bases, the J end lost 1 base, and 13 bases lay between the germline ends. Germline V gene data show CDR1 as SEHNR and CDR2 as FQNEAQ (reference sequence). The CDR3 DNA, read in part, is TGTGCCACCGATCAGTCTGAGAACACTGAA. It is translated as CATDQSENTE. The CDR3 in full is CATDQSENTEAFF.

CDR3 DNA, as far as it was read: TGCGCCAGCAGCTACGAGGACAGAAATGAAAAA. Translating it yields CASSYEDRNEK. The entire CDR3 sequence reads CASSYEDRNEKLFF. The chain uses TRBV5-1 and TRBJ1-4; a possible D gene is TRBD1 (6 bases). Coverage ceases 3 residues before the CDR3 finishes, and the germline J gene fills in the end. The CDR3 is 14 amino acids. CDR1 is SGHRS and CDR2 is YFSETQ in the germline V gene. Trimming pared 3 bases from V and 5 bases from J, leaving 11 bases between.

Concerning this clone itself: The read terminates 3 residues ahead of where the CDR3 ends, so the germline J gene completes it. The chain has TRBV19 and TRBJ1-4, with D possibly matching TRBD1 (6 bases). Germline loops: CDR1 LNHDA, CDR2 SQIVND (reference sequence). V lost 2 bases and J lost 0, with 10 bases in between. The CDR3 loop spans 16 amino acids. The CDR3 here is CASSIRKGATNEKLFF. The CDR3 bases that were read are TGTGCCAGTAGTATACGAAAGGGGGCAACTAATGAAAAA. The full variable domain, with the rest looked up from reference TRBV19 and TRBJ1-4, is DGGITQSPKYLFRKEGQNVTLSCEQNLNHDAMYWYRQDPGQGLRLIYYSQIVNDFQKGDIAEGYSVSREKKESFPLTVTSAQKNPTAFYLCASSIRKGATNEKLFFGSGTQLSVL.

A note on this clone: Sequencing ends 3 residues short of the CDR3 end; the germline J gene provides the rest. The chain combines TRBV2 with TRBJ1-6; possibly TRBD1 for D (5 bases). CDR1 is SNHLY and CDR2 is FYNNEI in the germline V gene. V was shortened by 4 bases and J by 10 bases, with 17 bases between the two germline ends. The CDR3 consists of 15 residues. CDR3 protein: CASSGFWGDGSPLHF. The CDR3 bases that were read are TGTGCCAGCAGTGGGTTCTGGGGCGATGGGTCACCC.

In regard to this clone: The read ends 3 residues early relative to the CDR3; the germline J gene fills the gap. The rearrangement joins TRBV19 to TRBJ1-2; TRBD1 might be the D (6 bases). Germline V lookup: CDR1 LNHDA, CDR2 SQIVND (reference sequence). V was clipped by 8 bases and J by 3 bases, with 13 bases between them. The CDR3 contains 13 residues. CDR3 sequence reads: CASSQDSDYGYTF. The CDR3 bases that were read are TGTGCCAGTTCCCAGGACAGTGACTATGGC.

In the case of this clone: The DNA ends 3 residues before the CDR3 does, and the rest of the CDR3 is filled in from the germline J gene. The chain employs TRBV27 and TRBJ2-7, with TRBD1 as a possible D gene (6 bases). This CDR3 is 15 amino acids long. Germline-derived CDR1 and CDR2 are MNHEY and SMNVEV (reference sequence). V dropped 8 bases and J dropped 0 bases, with 17 bases sitting between them. CDR3 DNA (partial): TGTGCCAGCGGCCTGTTAGGACAGACCTCCTACGAG. Amino acid sequence: CASGLLGQTSYE. The CDR3 in full is CASGLLGQTSYEQYF.

About this clone itself: The read gets to within 3 residues of the CDR3 end, and the germline J gene fills in the rest. The chain recombines TRBV4-2 with TRBJ2-1; D not certain. Germline assignment: CDR1 LGHNA and CDR2 YNFKEQ. V was clipped by 4 bases and J by 7 bases, with 11 bases between them. The CDR3 sequence is 13 residues long. The sequenced part of the CDR3 DNA is TGTGCCAGCAGCCCACTACCCGCTAATGAG. This codes for CASSPLPANE. The entire CDR3 sequence reads CASSPLPANEQFF.

Incomplete CDR3 DNA: TGTGCCAGCAGCTTACAACCAGTCTACTATGGC. This sequence encodes CASSLQPVYYG. In full, the CDR3 is CASSLQPVYYGYTF. The chain links TRBV7-9 to TRBJ1-2; no definite D call. The read finishes 3 residues shy of the CDR3 end, and the germline J gene is used to complete it. The germline V gene has CDR1 SEHNR and CDR2 FQNEAQ (reference sequence). The length of the CDR3 is 14 residues. The V gene lost 2 bases and the J gene lost 3 bases, with 10 bases spanning the gap.

Details on this clone: The read ends 3 residues early relative to the CDR3; the germline J gene fills the gap. This chain connects TRBV7-9 to TRBJ2-2; 7 bases map to TRBD1. Germline V gene data show CDR1 as SEHNR and CDR2 as FQNEAQ (reference sequence). CDR3 length: 15 amino acids. Trimming took 2 bases from V and 6 from J; bases not matched to a gene: 6. The CDR3 loop is CASSLLQGDAGELFF. The sequenced CDR3 bases are TGTGCCAGCAGCTTACTCCAGGGGGACGCCGGGGAG.

With regard to this clone: The read stops 3 residues short of the end of the CDR3; the missing end is completed from the germline J gene. The chain recombines TRBV30 with TRBJ1-2; unclear D gene. This CDR3 comprises 14 residues. Germline CDR1 GTSNPN, CDR2 SVGIG (reference sequence). CDR3 residues: CAWNLVGSYNDYTF. Partial CDR3 DNA: TGTGCCTGGAACCTCGTGGGCTCCTACAATGAC. Full variable domain (outside the CDR3, taken from reference TRBV30 and TRBJ1-2): SQTIHQWPATLVQPVGSPLSLECTVEGTSNPNLYWYRQAAGRGLQLLFYSVGIGQISSEVPQNLSASRPQDRQFILSSKKLLLSDSGFYLCAWNLVGSYNDYTFGSGTRLTVV.

On this clone: The read is 3 residues too short to cover the CDR3 end, so that end is filled in from the germline J gene. The chain recombines TRBV5-1 with TRBJ1-3; D is perhaps TRBD1 (5 bases). The CDR3 loop spans 16 amino acids. Per germline, CDR1 SGHRS and CDR2 YFSETQ. With 0 bases removed from V and 3 bases from J, the gap between germline ends came to 13 bases. Here the CDR3 reads CASSLDNPGGGNTIYF. The DNA read from the CDR3 is TGCGCCAGCAGCTTGGATAATCCGGGGGGTGGAAACACC.

Worth noting for this clone: The DNA ends 3 residues before the CDR3 does, and the rest of the CDR3 is filled in from the germline J gene. The chain is built from TRBV7-9 and TRBJ2-5; D gene unclear. Germline V lookup: CDR1 SEHNR, CDR2 FQNEAQ (reference sequence). The CDR3 sequence is 13 residues long. Trimming removed 6 bases at V and 4 bases at J, with 12 bases between. CDR3 amino acids: CASSQQRRETQYF. The sequenced CDR3 bases are TGTGCCAGCAGTCAACAGAGGAGAGAGACC.

A word on this clone: The observed sequence ends 3 residues before the CDR3 terminus, with the missing tail filled in from the germline J gene. The chain is built from TRBV6-4 and TRBJ2-2; 11 positions match TRBD2. Germline V CDR1 and CDR2: MRHNA, SNTAGT. Trimming cost V 0 bases and J 5 bases; bases outside gene matches: 2. This CDR3 is built from 16 residues. The sequenced part of the CDR3 DNA is TGTGCCAGCAGTGACTCCACTAGCGGGAGTACCGGGGAG. Protein product: CASSDSTSGSTGE. In full, the CDR3 is CASSDSTSGSTGELFF.

As regards this clone: The read ends 3 residues early relative to the CDR3; the germline J gene fills the gap. The gene calls are TRBV12-3 or TRBV12-4 and TRBJ2-3, with a tentative D call TRBD2 (7 bases). The CDR3 contains 14 residues. Trimming shortened V by 6 bases and J by 2 bases, and 12 bases separated the two germline ends. The CDR3 spells CASRWRGPTDTQYF. The DNA read from the CDR3 is TGTGCCAGCAGATGGCGGGGGCCCACAGATACG.

A remark on this clone: The CDR3 extends 3 residues past the end of the read, so its final part is completed from the germline J gene. J is TRBJ1-2 and V is TRBV19, with a possible D match to TRBD1 (5 bases). CDR1 is LNHDA and CDR2 is SQIVND in the germline V gene (reference sequence). CDR3 length equals 16 residues. The covered CDR3 bases are TGTGCCAGTAGTAATTTGGGGGGAATACAGACCTACGAC. Protein: CASSNLGGIQTYD. The whole CDR3 reads CASSNLGGIQTYDYTF.

As to this clone: The CDR3 extends 3 residues past the end of the read, so its final part is completed from the germline J gene. V usage is TRBV7-8 and J usage is TRBJ1-1; tentative D call: TRBD1 (5 bases). V shed 6 bases and J shed 3 bases, with 17 bases lying between them. The CDR3 runs to 15 residues. The V gene's germline CDR1 is SGHVS and CDR2 FQNEAQ. CDR3 residues: CASSFRPQGDTEAFF. Incomplete CDR3 DNA: TGTGCCAGCAGTTTTAGACCCCAAGGGGACACTGAA.